This T cell receptor beta chain was captured in a study of Graves' ophthalmopathy and Graves' hyperthyroidism. There are many counts of this clonotype. RNA transcripts were the source from which TCR beta CDR3 regions were amplified. First-round RT-PCR relied on HTBI primers, and a second-round multiplex PCR came next. TCRdb ran MiXCR on the multiplex PCR reads and lists one entry per CDR3 protein. Seen here are some 400,000 distinct CDR3 sequences, about 18% observed once, and the top ten hold more than 1.5%. The germline CDR1 and CDR2 sequences are SGHAT and FQDESV (reference sequence). Trimming cost V 3 bases and J 6 bases, with 10 bases left between them. The CDR3 is made up of 13 amino acids.

The clonotype originates from a woman younger than 35 with Graves' ophthalmopathy. V gene TRBV11-1 combines with J gene TRBJ2-3, with D tentatively TRBD2 (5 bases). The sample was peripheral blood. CDR3 DNA sequence: TGTGCCAGCAGCTTCCGGGGTTGGGATACGCAGTATTTT. Its protein product is CASSFRGWDTQYF.